This T cell receptor (beta chain) comes out of a study of Graves' ophthalmopathy and Graves' hyperthyroidism. J gave up 2 bases and V 2 bases, and 1 base lay outside the gene matches. Germline CDR1 reads KGHDR; CDR2 reads SFDVKD. The CDR3 is 16 amino acids. Investigators amplified TCR beta CDR3 regions from RNA transcripts. Scientists carried out first-round RT-PCR using HTBI primers and then a second-round multiplex PCR. One entry per CDR3 protein results from TCRdb running MiXCR on the multiplex PCR reads. The table lists hundreds of thousands of distinct CDR3 sequences, roughly 41% of them singletons. Certain patients were not enrolled. These were patients with other autoimmune diseases, uncontrolled infections, pregnancy or lactation.

The chain links TRBV24-1 to TRBJ2-3; 12 nucleotides align to TRBD2. This sequence was found in an adult man with Graves' ophthalmopathy. Sequenced: peripheral blood. The DNA for the CDR3 is TGTGCCACCAGTGATTGGACTAGCGGGAACACAGATACGCAGTATTTT. This gives the protein CATSDWTSGNTDTQYF.